This TCR beta chain was captured in a study of T cell responses to AZD1222 COVID-19 vaccine. V gave up 0 bases and J gave up 5 bases, with 14 bases separating them. From germline, CDR1 is MNHEY and CDR2 SVGAGI. This CDR3 is built from 16 residues. Clones were read by immunoSEQ multiplex PCR, and TCRdb kept only the in-frame ones, dropping some. The table lists under 200,000 clones, 80% to 95% of them singletons. The chain carries TRBV6-5 and TRBJ2-1; D possibly corresponds to TRBD2 (6 bases). This receptor was identified in an adult in good health. Sequencing was performed on peripheral blood, taken on day 0 of AZD1222 vaccination. The CDR3 is CASSYSFAGRNNEQFF. In nucleotides, the CDR3 is TGTGCCAGCAGTTACTCGTTTGCGGGGCGCAACAATGAGCAGTTCTTC.